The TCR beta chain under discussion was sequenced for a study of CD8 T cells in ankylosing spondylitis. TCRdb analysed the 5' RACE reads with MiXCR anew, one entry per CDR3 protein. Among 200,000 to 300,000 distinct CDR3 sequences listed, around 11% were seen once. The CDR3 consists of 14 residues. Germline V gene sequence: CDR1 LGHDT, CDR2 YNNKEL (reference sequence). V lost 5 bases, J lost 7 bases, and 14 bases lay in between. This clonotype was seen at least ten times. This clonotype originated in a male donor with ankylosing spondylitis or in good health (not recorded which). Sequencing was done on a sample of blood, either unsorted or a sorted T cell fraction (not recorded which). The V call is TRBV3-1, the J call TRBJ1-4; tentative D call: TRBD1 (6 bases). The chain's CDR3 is CASSNRAGVEKLFF. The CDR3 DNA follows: TGTGCCAGCAGCAACAGGGCCGGGGTTGAAAAACTGTTTTTT.